The 15 T cell receptor beta chains given below trace back to one sample, sequenced in a study of blood T cell repertoires in COVID-19. Profiled with immunoSEQ multiplex PCR; TCRdb holds only in-frame clones, not every one. The table shows some 200,000 clones, with about 91% occurring only once. Source material: PBMCs or T cells enriched from blood (not recorded which). The receptors stem from a man between 18 and 29 years old with acute COVID-19.

The chain couples TRBV28 to TRBJ2-7; D is possibly TRBD2 (5 bases). Trimming removed 7 bases at V and 5 bases at J, with 15 bases between. CDR1 is MDHEN, CDR2 SYDVKM, per germline. This CDR3 contains 13 residues. The CDR3 loop reads CASNLGESDEQYF. The CDR3 DNA follows: TGTGCCAGCAATCTCGGGGAATCCGACGAGCAGTACTTC.

The CDR3 DNA is TGCAGCCAAGCACCCGGGACAGGGGACCATGAGCAGTTCTTC. It codes for CSQAPGTGDHEQFF. The V gene is TRBV29-1, the J gene TRBJ2-1; 10 nucleotides align to TRBD1. CDR3 length: 14 residues. The junction had 12 bases not matched to a gene; V was cut back by 8 bases and J by 8 bases. Germline values: CDR1 SQVTM, CDR2 ANQGSEA.

The chain uses TRBV27 and TRBJ2-1; D is perhaps TRBD1 (5 bases). The V gene's germline CDR1 is MNHEY and CDR2 SMNVEV (reference sequence). Trimming pared 8 bases from V and 4 bases from J, leaving 15 bases between. The CDR3 runs to 14 residues. CDR3 nucleotide sequence: TGTGCCAGCGAAAGAAGGGGTCCTTACAATGAGCAGTTCTTC. This sequence encodes CASERRGPYNEQFF.

The genes are TRBV4-1 and TRBJ2-3; TRBD2 aligns across 8 bases. This CDR3 spans 16 amino acids. The germline V gene encodes CDR1 MGHRA and CDR2 YSYEKL. V gave up 0 bases and J gave up 8 bases; unmatched junction bases: 10. Here the CDR3 reads CASSQEGPGGLSTQYF. CDR3 coding DNA: TGCGCCAGCAGCCAAGAGGGGCCGGGGGGGTTGAGTACGCAGTATTTT.

This clone appeared a few times. The CDR3 region is CAWKGGGTGGINYGYTF. CDR3 sequence (DNA): TGTGCCTGGAAAGGGGGGGGGACAGGAGGAATTAACTATGGCTACACCTTC. The rearrangement uses TRBV30 and TRBJ1-2; TRBD1 aligns across 8 bases. Unmatched junction bases numbered 14, after V lost 4 bases and J lost 1 base. The CDR3 totals 17 residues. Germline lookup yields CDR1 GTSNPN and CDR2 SVGIG (reference sequence). The full variable domain, its missing parts supplied by reference TRBV30 and TRBJ1-2, is SQTIHQWPATLVQPVGSPLSLECTVEGTSNPNLYWYRQAAGRGLQLLFYSVGIGQISSEVPQNLSASRPQDRQFILSSKKLLLSDSGFYLCAWKGGGTGGINYGYTFGSGTRLTVV.

CDR3 sequence reads: CASGKTPSGSPDTQYF. The CDR3 nucleotides are TGTGCCAGCGGAAAGACACCTAGCGGGAGCCCAGATACGCAGTATTTT. V gene TRBV7-3 combines with J gene TRBJ2-3, with 10 bases lining up with TRBD2. The CDR3 totals 16 residues. J lost 4 bases, V lost 8 bases, and 12 bases had no gene match. Germline CDR1 reads SGHTA; CDR2 reads FQGTGA.

Worth noting for this clone: Other DNA sequences in the sample encode the same CDR3. The rearrangement joins TRBV5-4 to TRBJ2-7; D is undetermined. Trimming took 0 bases from V and 0 from J, leaving 4 bases between them. This CDR3 spans 13 amino acids. Germline lookup yields CDR1 SGHNT and CDR2 YYREEE (reference sequence). CDR3 loop: CASSLGSSYEQYF. DNA for the CDR3: TGTGCCAGCAGCTTGGGGAGCTCCTACGAGCAGTACTTC.

The genes are TRBV6-2 or TRBV6-3 and TRBJ1-5, with D possibly TRBD1 on 5 matching bases. Trimming pared 5 bases from V and 2 bases from J, leaving 10 bases between. Germline CDR1 MNHEY, CDR2 SVGEGT. The CDR3 runs 14 residues. CDR3 in amino acids: CASSGRRGNQPQHF. In DNA form, the CDR3 reads TGTGCCAGCAGTGGCCGCAGGGGCAATCAGCCCCAGCATTTT.

The sample holds one count of this clone. The rearrangement links TRBV11-3 to TRBJ2-2, with 8 bases lining up with TRBD1. Germline V lookup: CDR1 SGHNT, CDR2 YENEEA. This CDR3 contains 15 residues. V dropped 2 bases and J dropped 7; count of bases not matched to a gene: 6. CDR3 sequence (DNA): TGTGCCAGCAGCTTACTTCGACAGGGGATCGGGGAGCTGTTTTTT. Residues: CASSLLRQGIGELFF.

This chain connects TRBV7-2 to TRBJ2-1; 11 bases are a match to TRBD2. The V segment lost 3 bases and the J segment 6 bases; nucleotides outside the gene matches: 7. Germline CDR1 reads SGHTA; CDR2 reads FQGNSA. The CDR3 consists of 16 residues. CDR3 DNA sequence: TGTGCCAGCAGCTTCCCTCGGACTAGCGGGTCCAATGAGCAGTTCTTC. This sequence encodes CASSFPRTSGSNEQFF. Complete variable domain (other parts from reference TRBV7-2 and TRBJ2-1): GAGVSQSPSNKVTEKGKDVELRCDPISGHTALYWYRQSLGQGLEFLIYFQGNSAPDKSGLPSDRFSAERTGGSVSTLTIQRTQQEDSAVYLCASSFPRTSGSNEQFFGPGTRLTVL.

This chain links TRBV27 with TRBJ2-7; TRBD2 agrees at 7 bases. The CDR3 loop spans 14 amino acids. The ends lost 6 bases at V and 3 bases at J; junction bases unmatched: 8. CDR1 is MNHEY, CDR2 SMNVEV, per germline (reference sequence). CDR3 DNA sequence: TGTGCCAGCAGCCTCGGCGCGGGAGTCTACGAGCAGTACTTC. It translates to CASSLGAGVYEQYF.

V gene TRBV5-1 combines with J gene TRBJ2-1; a possible D gene is TRBD1 (6 bases). CDR1 is SGHRS, CDR2 YFSETQ, per germline. The germline V and J ends were trimmed by 3 bases and 6 bases, with 22 bases remaining between them. The CDR3 runs 17 residues. CDR3 sequence reads: CASSSPGVRTATNEQFF. The DNA of the CDR3 is TGCGCCAGCAGCTCACCCGGGGTGAGGACAGCGACCAATGAGCAGTTCTTC.

The chain carries TRBV10-1 and TRBJ1-1; TRBD1 matches at 8 bases. The V gene end was trimmed by 6 bases and the J gene end by 5 bases; junction bases not matched to a gene: 5. CDR3 length: 13 amino acids. The germline gives CDR1 WNHNN, CDR2 SYGVQD (reference sequence). CDR3 region: CASSQRQGTEAFF. CDR3 DNA: TGCGCCAGCAGCCAGAGACAGGGGACTGAAGCTTTCTTT.

This clone was detected a few times. The chain combines TRBV30 with TRBJ1-4; TRBD1 matches at 8 bases. V lost 8 bases to trimming and J lost 6 bases; unmatched junction nucleotides: 14. The CDR3 totals 15 residues. Germline V gives CDR1 GTSNPN, CDR2 SVGIG (reference sequence). The CDR3 region has the DNA TGTGCCATAAACAATCCCCCGGGACAGGATGAAAAACTGTTTTTT. Protein sequence: CAINNPPGQDEKLFF.

The chain couples TRBV28 to TRBJ2-7; TRBD1 matches 8 bases. The CDR3 spans 14 residues. The germline gives CDR1 MDHEN, CDR2 SYDVKM. The V gene end was trimmed by 6 bases and the J gene end by 3 bases; junction bases not matched to a gene: 7. DNA for the CDR3: TGTGCCAGCAGAGCAGACAGGGGTGACTACGAGCAGTACTTC. As protein: CASRADRGDYEQYF.